This T cell receptor beta chain was recovered during a study of blood T cells in healthy people across ages. As for the study in general: Using template switching, researchers captured about one barcoded beta molecule for each two T cells.

V lost 6 bases and J lost 0; bases outside the gene matches: 7. This CDR3 has 15 residues. Primers used in a second PCR of roughly 7 to 11 cycles were a sample-barcoded 5' primer and a J-beta primer mix. TCRdb ran MiXCR on the 5' RACE reads and lists one entry per CDR3 protein. The sample lists some 690,000 distinct CDR3 sequences, 22% occurring once. Broader study findings: CMV infection status of these donors was not known.

Worth noting for this clonotype: Its specificity is not known.

This receptor was identified in a man aged 65 to 79 in good health. The sequencing input was blood. This rearrangement joins TRBV12-3 or TRBV12-4 to TRBJ1-1, with 7 bases fitting TRBD1. The CDR3, as DNA: TGTGCCAGCAGCGAGACAGGGCCCTTGAACACTGAAGCTTTCTTT. It specifies CASSETGPLNTEAFF.